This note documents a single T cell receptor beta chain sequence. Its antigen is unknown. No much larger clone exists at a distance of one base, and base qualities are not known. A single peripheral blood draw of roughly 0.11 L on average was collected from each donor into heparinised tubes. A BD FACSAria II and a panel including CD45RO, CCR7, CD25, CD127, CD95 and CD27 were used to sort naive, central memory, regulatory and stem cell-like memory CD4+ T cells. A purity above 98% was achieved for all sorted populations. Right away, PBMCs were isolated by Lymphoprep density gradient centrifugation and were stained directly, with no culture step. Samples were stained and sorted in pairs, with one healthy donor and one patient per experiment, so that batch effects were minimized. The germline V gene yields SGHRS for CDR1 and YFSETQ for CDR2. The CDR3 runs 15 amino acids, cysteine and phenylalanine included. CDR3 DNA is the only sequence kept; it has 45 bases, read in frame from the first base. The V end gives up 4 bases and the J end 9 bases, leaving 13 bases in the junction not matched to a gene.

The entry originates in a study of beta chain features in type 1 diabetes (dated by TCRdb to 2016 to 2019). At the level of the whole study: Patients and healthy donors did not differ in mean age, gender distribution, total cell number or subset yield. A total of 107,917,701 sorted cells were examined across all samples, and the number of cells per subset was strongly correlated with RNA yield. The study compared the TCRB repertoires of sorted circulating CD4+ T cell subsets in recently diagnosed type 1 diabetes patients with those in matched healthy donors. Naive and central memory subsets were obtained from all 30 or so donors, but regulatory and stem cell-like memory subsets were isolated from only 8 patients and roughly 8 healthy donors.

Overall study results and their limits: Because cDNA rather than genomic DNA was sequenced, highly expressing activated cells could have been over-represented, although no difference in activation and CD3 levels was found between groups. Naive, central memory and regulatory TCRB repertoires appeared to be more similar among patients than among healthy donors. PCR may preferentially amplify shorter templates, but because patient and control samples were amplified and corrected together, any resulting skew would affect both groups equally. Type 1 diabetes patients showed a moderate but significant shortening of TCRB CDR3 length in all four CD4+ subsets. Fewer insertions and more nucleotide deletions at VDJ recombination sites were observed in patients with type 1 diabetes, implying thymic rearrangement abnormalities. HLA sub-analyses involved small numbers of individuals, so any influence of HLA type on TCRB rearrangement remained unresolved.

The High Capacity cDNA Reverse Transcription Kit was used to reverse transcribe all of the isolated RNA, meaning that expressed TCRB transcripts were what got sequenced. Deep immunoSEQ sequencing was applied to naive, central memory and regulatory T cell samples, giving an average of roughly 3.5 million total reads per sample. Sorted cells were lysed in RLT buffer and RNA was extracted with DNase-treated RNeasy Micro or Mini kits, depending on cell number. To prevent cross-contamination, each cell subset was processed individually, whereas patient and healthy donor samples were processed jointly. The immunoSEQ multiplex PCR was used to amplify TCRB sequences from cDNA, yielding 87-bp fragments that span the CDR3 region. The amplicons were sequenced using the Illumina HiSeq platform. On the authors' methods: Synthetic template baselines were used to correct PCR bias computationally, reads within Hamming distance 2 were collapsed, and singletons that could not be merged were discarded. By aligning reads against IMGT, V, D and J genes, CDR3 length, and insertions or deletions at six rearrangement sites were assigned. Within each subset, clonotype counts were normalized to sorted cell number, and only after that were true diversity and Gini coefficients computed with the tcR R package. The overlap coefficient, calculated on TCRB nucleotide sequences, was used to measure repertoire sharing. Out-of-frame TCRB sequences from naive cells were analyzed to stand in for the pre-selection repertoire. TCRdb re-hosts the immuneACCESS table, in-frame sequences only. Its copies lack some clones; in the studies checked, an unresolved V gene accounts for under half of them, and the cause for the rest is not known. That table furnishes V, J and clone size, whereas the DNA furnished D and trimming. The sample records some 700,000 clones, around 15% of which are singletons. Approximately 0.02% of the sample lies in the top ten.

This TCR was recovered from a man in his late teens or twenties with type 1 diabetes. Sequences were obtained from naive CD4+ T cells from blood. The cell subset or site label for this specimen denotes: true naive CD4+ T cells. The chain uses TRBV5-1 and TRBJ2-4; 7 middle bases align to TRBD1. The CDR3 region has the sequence CASSLGTAAPGIQYF. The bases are TGCGCCAGCAGCCTCGGGACAGCGGCTCCGGGCATTCAGTACTTC.